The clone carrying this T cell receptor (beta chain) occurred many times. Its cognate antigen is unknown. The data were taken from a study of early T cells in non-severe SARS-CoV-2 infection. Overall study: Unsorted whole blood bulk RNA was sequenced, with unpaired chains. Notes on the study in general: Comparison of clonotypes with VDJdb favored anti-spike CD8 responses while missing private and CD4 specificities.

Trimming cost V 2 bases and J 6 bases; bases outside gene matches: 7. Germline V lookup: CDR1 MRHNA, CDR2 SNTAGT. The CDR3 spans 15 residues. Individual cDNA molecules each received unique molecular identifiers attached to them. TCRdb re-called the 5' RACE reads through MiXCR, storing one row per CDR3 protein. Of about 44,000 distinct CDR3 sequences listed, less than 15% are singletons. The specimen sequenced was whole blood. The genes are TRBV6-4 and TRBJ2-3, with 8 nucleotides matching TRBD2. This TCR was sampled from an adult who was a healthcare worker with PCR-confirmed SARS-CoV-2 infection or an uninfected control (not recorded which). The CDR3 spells CASSDGTSDLDTQYF. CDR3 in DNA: TGTGCCAGCAGTGACGGGACTAGTGATTTGGATACGCAGTATTTT.